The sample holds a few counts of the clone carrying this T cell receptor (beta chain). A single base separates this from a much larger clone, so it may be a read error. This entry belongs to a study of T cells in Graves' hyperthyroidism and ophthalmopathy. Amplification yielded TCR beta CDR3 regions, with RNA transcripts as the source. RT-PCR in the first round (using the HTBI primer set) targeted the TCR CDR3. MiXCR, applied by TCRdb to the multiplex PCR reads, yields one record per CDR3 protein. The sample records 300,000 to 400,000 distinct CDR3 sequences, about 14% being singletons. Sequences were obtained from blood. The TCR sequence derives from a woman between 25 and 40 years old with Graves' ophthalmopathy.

The CDR3, as DNA: TGTGTCAGCAGCCGAATGACTAGCGGGGGGCGTACCTACGAGCAGTACTTC. Translating it yields CVSSRMTSGGRTYEQYF. The chain joins TRBV14 to TRBJ2-7; TRBD2 matches 13 bases. Germline V gene lookup returns CDR1 SGHDN and CDR2 FVKESK. This CDR3 is 17 amino acids long.